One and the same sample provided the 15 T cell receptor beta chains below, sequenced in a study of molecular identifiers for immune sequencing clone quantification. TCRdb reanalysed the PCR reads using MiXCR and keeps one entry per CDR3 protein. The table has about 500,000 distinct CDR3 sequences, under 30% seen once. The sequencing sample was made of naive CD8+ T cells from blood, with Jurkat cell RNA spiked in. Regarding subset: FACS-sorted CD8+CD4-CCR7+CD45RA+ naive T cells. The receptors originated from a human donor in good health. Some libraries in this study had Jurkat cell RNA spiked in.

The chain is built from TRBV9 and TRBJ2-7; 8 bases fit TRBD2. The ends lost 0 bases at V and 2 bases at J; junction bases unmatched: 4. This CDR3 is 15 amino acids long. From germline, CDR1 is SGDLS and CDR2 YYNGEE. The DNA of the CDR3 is TGTGCCAGCAGCGTAGCAGCGGGAGACCCCTACGAGCAGTACTTC. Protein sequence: CASSVAAGDPYEQYF.

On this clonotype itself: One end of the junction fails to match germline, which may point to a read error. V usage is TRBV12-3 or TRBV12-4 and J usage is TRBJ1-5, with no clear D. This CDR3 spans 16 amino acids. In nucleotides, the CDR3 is TGTGCCAGCAGCACTCAAAGACACAATAGCAATCGGCCCCAGCATTTT. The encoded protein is CASSTQRHNSNRPQHF.

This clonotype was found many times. CDR3 sequence reads: CASILTSARTDTQYF. The DNA for the CDR3 is TGTGCCAGCATCCTGACTAGCGCCCGCACAGATACGCAGTATTTT. The chain uses TRBV2 and TRBJ2-3, with 8 bases aligning to TRBD2. In germline, CDR1 is SNHLY, CDR2 FYNNEI. The CDR3 length is 15 residues. V shed 7 bases and J 1 base; nucleotides not matched to a gene: 7.

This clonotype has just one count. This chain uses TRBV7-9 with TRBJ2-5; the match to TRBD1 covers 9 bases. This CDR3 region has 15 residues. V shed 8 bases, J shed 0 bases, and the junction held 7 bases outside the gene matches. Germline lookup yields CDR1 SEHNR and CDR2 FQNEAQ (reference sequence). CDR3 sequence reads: CASGADRGYQETQYF. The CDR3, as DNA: TGTGCCAGCGGCGCGGACAGGGGCTACCAAGAGACCCAGTACTTC.

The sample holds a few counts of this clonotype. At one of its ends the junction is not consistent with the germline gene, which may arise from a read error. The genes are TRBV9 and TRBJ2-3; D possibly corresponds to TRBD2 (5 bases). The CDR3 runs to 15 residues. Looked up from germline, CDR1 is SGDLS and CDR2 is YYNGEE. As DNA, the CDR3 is TGTGCCAGTAGCGAAGACGGCACTAGCACAGATACGCAGTATTTT. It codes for CASSEDGTSTDTQYF.

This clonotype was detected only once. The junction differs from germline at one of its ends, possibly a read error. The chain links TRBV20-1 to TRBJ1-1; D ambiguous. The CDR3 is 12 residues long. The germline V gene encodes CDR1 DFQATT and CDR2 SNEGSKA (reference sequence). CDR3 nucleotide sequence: TGCAGTGCGCCCGGTCGACTCACTGAAGCTCTCTTT. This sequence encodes CSAPGRLTEALF.

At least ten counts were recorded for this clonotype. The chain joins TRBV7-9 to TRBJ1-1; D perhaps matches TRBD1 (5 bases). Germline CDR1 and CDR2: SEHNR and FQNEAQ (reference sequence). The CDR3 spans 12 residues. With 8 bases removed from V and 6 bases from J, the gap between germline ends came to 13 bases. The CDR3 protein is CASAWGVPEAFF. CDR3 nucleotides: TGTGCCAGCGCGTGGGGGGTTCCTGAAGCTTTCTTT.

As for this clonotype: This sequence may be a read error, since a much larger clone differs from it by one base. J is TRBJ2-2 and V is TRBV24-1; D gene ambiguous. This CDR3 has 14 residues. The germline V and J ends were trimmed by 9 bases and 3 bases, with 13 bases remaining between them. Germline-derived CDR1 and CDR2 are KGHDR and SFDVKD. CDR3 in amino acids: CATFPDDYTGELFF. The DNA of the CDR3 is TGTGCCACCTTCCCCGACGACTACACCGGGGAGCTGTTTTTT.

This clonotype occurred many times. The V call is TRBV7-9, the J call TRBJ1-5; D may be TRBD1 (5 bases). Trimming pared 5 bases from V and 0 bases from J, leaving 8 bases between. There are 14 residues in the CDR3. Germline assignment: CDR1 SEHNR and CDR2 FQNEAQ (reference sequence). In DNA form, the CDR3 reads TGTGCCAGCAGCGGGGCCTATAGCAATCAGCCCCAGCATTTT. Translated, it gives CASSGAYSNQPQHF.

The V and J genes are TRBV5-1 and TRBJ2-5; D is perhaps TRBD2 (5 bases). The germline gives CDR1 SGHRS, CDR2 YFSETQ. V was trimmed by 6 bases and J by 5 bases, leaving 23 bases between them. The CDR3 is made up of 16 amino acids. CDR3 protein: CASNNRGGVGWETQYF. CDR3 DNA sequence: TGCGCCAGCAACAACCGGGGTGGGGTAGGATGGGAGACCCAGTACTTC. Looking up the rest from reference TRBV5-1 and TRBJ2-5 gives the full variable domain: KAGVTQTPRYLIKTRGQQVTLSCSPISGHRSVSWYQQTPGQGLQFLFEYFSETQRNKGNFPGRFSGRQFSNSRSEMNVSTLELGDSALYLCASNNRGGVGWETQYFGPGTRLLVL.

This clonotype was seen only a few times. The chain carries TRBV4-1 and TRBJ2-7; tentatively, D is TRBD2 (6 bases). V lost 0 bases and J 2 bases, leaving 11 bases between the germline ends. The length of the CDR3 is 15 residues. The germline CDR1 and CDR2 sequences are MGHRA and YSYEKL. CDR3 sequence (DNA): TGCGCCAGCAGCCAAGAAGGAGGGAACCCCTACGAGCAGTACTTC. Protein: CASSQEGGNPYEQYF.

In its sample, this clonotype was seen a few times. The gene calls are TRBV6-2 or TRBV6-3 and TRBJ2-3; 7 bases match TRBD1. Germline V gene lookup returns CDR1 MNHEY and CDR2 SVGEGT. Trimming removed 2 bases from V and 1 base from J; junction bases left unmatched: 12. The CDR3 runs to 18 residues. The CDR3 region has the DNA TGTGCCAGCAGTTACGGGCTTGACAGGGCAGGCGGCACAGATACGCAGTATTTT. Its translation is CASSYGLDRAGGTDTQYF.

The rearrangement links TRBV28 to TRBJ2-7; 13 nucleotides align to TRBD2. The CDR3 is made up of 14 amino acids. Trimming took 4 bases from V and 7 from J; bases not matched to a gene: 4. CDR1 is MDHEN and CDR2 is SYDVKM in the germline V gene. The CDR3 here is CASSWTSGSLEQYF. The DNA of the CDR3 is TGTGCCAGCAGTTGGACTAGCGGGAGTCTAGAGCAGTACTTC.

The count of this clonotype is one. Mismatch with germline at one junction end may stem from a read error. The CDR3 DNA reads TGTGCCAGCAGCTTAGGCTCCGCAGGGAGCCCTGGAAACACCATGTATTTT. Translating it yields CASSLGSAGSPGNTMYF. V and J are TRBV13 and TRBJ1-3, with D possibly matching TRBD1 (5 bases). The V gene's germline CDR1 is PRHDT and CDR2 FYEKMQ (reference sequence). This CDR3 region has 17 residues.

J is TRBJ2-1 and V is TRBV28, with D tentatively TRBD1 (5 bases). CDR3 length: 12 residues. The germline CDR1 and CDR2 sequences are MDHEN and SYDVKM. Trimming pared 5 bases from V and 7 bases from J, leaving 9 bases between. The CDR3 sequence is CASSPTENEQFF. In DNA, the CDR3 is TGTGCCAGCAGTCCGACAGAGAATGAGCAGTTCTTC.